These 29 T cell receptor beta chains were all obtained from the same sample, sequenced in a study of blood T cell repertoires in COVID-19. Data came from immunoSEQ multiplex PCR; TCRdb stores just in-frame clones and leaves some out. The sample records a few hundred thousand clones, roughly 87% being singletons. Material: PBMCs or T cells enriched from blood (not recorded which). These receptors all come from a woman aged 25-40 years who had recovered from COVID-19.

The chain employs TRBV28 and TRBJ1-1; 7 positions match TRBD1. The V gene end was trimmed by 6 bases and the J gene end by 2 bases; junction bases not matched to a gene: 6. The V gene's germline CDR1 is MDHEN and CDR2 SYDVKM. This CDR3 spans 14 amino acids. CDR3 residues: CASSFDRVNTEAFF. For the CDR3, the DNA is TGTGCCAGCAGCTTCGACAGGGTCAACACTGAAGCTTTCTTT.

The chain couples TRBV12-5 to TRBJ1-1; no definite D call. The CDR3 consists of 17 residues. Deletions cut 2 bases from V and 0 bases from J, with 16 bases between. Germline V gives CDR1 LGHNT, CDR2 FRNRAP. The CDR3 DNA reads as TGTGCTAGTGGTTTGCCGGCTTTACAGAGATTGAACACTGAAGCTTTCTTT. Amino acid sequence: CASGLPALQRLNTEAFF.

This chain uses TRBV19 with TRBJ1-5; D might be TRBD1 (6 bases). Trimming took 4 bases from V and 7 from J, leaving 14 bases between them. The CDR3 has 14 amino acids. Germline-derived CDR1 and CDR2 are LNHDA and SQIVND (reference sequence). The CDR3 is CASSNRVGGQPQHF. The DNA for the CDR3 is TGTGCCAGTAGTAACAGGGTGGGAGGGCAGCCCCAGCATTTT.

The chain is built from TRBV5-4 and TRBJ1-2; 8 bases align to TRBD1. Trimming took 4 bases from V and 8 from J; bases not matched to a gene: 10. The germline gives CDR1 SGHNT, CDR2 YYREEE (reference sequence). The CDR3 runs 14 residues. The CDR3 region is CASSATPGGQGYTF. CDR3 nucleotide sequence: TGTGCCAGCAGCGCCACCCCAGGGGGCCAGGGCTACACCTTC.

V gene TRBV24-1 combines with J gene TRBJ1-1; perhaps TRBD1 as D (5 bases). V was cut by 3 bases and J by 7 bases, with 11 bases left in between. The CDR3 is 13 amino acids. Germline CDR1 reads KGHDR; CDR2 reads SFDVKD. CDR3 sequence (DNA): TGTGCCACCAGTGATCCCCGGGGGGGTGAAGCTTTCTTT. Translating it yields CATSDPRGGEAFF.

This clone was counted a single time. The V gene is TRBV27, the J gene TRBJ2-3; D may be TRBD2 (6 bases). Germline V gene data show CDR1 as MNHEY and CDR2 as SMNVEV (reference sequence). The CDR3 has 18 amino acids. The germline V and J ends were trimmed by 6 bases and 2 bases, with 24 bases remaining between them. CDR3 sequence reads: CASSRSWRAISATDTQYF. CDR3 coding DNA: TGTGCCAGCAGCAGAAGTTGGAGGGCCATTAGTGCCACAGATACGCAGTATTTT.

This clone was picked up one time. CDR3 in amino acids: CATSTATGGGNSPLHF. DNA for the CDR3: TGTGCCACCAGCACCGCAACAGGGGGCGGAAATTCACCCCTCCACTTT. The chain is built from TRBV15 and TRBJ1-6; 9 bases align to TRBD1. This CDR3 region has 16 residues. J gave up 7 bases and V 4 bases, and 8 bases lay outside the gene matches. Germline V gene sequence: CDR1 LNHNV, CDR2 YYDKDF (reference sequence).

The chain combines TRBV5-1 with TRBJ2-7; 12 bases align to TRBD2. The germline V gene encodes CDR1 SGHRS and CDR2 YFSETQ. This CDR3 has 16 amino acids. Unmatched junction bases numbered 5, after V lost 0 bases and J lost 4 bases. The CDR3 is CASSLEGLAGQYEQYF. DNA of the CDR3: TGCGCCAGCAGCTTGGAAGGACTAGCGGGACAGTACGAGCAGTACTTC. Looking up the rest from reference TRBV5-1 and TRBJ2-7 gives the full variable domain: KAGVTQTPRYLIKTRGQQVTLSCSPISGHRSVSWYQQTPGQGLQFLFEYFSETQRNKGNFPGRFSGRQFSNSRSEMNVSTLELGDSALYLCASSLEGLAGQYEQYFGPGTRLTVT.

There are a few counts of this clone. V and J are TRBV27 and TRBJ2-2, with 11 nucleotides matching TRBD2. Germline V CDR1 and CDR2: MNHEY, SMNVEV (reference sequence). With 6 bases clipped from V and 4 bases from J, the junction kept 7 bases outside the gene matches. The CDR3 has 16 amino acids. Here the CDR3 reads CASSRLLAGGTGELFF. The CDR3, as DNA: TGTGCCAGCAGCAGGCTCCTAGCGGGAGGCACCGGGGAGCTGTTTTTT.

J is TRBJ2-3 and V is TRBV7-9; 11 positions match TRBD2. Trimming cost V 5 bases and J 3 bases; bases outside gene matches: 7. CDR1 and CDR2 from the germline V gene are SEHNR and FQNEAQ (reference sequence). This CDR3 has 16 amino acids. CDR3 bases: TGTGCCAGCAGCGCATTACTAGCGGGAGAGACAGATACGCAGTATTTT. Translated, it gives CASSALLAGETDTQYF.

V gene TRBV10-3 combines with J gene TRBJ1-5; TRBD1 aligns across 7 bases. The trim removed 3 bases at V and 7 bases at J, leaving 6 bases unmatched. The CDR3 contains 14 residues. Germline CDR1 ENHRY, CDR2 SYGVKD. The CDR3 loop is CAISEDREAQPQHF. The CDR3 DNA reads TGTGCCATCAGTGAAGACAGGGAGGCCCAGCCCCAGCATTTT.

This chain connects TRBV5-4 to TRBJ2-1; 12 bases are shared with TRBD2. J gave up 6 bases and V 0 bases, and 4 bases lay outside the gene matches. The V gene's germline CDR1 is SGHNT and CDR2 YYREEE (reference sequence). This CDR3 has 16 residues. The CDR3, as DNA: TGTGCCAGCAGCTTGGGACTAGCGGGAGACTTCAATGAGCAGTTCTTC. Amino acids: CASSLGLAGDFNEQFF.

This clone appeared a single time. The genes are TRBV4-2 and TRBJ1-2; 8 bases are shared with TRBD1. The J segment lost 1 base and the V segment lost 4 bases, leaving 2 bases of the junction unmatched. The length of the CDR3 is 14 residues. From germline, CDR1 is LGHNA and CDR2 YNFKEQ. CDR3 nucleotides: TGTGCCAGCAGCCGAGACAGGGGTAACTATGGCTACACCTTC. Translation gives CASSRDRGNYGYTF.

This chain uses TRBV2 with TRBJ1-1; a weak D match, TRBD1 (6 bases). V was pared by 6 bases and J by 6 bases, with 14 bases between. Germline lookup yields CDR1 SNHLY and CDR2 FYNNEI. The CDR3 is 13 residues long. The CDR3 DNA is TGTGCCAGCAGGGGAACAGGGTTCTCTGAAGCTTTCTTT. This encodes CASRGTGFSEAFF.

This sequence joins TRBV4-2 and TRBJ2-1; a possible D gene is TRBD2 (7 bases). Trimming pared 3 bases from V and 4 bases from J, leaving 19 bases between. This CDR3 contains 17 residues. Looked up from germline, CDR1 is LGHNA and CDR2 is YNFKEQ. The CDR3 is CASSHSSSRGPYNEQFF. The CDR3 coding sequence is TGTGCCAGCAGCCACAGCTCCTCGCGGGGGCCTTACAATGAGCAGTTCTTC.

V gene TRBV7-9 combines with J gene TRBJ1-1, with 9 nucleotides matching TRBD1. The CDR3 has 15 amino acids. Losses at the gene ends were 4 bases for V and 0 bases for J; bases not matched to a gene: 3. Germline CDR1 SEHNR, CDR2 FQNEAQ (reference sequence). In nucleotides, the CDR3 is TGTGCCAGCAGCTCCCGGGACAGGGTGAACACTGAAGCTTTCTTT. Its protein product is CASSSRDRVNTEAFF. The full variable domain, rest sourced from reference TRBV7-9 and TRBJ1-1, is DTGVSQNPRHKITKRGQNVTFRCDPISEHNRLYWYRQTLGQGPEFLTYFQNEAQLEKSRLLSDRFSAERPKGSFSTLEIQRTEQGDSAMYLCASSSRDRVNTEAFFGQGTRLTVV.

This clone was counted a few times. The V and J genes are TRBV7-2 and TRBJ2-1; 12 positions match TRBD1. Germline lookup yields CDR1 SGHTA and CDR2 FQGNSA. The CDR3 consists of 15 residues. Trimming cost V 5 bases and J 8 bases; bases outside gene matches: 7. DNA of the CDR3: TGTGCCAGCAGCCAAGGGACAGGGGGCGGGTATGAGCAGTTCTTC. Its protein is CASSQGTGGGYEQFF.

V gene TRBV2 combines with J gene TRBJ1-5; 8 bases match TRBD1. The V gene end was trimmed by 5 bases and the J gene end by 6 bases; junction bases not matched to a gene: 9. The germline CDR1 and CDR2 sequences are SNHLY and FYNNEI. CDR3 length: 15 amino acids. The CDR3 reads CASSTDRAFGQPQHF. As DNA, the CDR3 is TGTGCCAGCAGTACGGACAGGGCGTTTGGTCAGCCCCAGCATTTT.

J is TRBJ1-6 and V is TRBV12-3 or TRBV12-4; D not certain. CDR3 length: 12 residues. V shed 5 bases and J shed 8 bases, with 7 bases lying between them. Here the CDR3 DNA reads TGTGCCAGCAGTCTCCTTCATTCACCCCTCCACTTT. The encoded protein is CASSLLHSPLHF.

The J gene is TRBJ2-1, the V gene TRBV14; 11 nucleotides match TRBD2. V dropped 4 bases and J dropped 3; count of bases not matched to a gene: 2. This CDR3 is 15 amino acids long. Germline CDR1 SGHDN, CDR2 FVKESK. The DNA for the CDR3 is TGTGCCAGCAGCCTAACTAGCGGGGGCTACAATGAGCAGTTCTTC. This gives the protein CASSLTSGGYNEQFF.

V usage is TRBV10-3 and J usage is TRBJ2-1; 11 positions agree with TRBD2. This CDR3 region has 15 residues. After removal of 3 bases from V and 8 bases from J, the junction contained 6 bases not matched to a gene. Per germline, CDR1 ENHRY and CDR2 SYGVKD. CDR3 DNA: TGTGCCATCAGTGATATGACTAGCGGGAACTATGAGCAGTTCTTC. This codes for CAISDMTSGNYEQFF.

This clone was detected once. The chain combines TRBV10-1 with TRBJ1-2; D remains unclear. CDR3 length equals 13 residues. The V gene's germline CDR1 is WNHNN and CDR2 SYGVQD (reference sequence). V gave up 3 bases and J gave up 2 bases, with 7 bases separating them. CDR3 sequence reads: CASSDYLNYGYTF. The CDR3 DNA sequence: TGCGCCAGCAGTGACTACCTAAACTATGGCTACACCTTC.

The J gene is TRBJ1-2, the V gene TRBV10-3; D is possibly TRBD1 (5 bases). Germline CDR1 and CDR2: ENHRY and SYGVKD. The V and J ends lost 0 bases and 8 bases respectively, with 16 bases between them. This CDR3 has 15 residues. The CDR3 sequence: CAISESSLQVDGYTF. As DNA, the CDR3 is TGTGCCATCAGTGAGTCGAGTTTACAGGTGGACGGCTACACCTTC.

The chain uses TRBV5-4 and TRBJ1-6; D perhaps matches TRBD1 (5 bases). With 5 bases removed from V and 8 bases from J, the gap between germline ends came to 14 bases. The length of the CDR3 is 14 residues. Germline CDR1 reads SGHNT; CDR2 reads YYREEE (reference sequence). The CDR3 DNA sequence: TGTGCCAGCAGTCGAGGCCAGGGCGATTCACCCCTCCACTTT. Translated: CASSRGQGDSPLHF.

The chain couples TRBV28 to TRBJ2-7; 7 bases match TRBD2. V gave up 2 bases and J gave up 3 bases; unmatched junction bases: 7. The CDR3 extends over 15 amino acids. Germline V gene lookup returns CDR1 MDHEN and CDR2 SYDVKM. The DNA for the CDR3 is TGTGCCAGCAGTTTAACGTCTAGCGGCCACTACGAGCAGTACTTC. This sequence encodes CASSLTSSGHYEQYF.

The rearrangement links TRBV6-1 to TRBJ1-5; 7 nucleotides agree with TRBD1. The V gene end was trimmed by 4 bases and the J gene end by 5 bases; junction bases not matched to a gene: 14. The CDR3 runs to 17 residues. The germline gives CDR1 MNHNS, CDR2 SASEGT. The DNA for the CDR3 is TGTGCCAGCAGTGCCAAAACGATAGACAGGGTTTATCAGCCCCAGCATTTT. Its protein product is CASSAKTIDRVYQPQHF.

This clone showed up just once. The CDR3 region has the DNA TGTGCCAGCAGTGAGGCGGGTGGTGCCCCCAGAAGGTACGAGCAGTACTTC. Translation gives CASSEAGGAPRRYEQYF. This rearrangement joins TRBV28 to TRBJ2-7, with D possibly TRBD2 on 5 matching bases. This CDR3 contains 17 residues. Germline lookup yields CDR1 MDHEN and CDR2 SYDVKM. V lost 5 bases and J lost 4, with 24 bases in between.

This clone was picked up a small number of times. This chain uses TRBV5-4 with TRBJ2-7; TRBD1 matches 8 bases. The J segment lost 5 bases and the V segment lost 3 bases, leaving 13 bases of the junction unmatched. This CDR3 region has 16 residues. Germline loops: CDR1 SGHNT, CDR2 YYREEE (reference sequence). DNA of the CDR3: TGTGCCAGCAGCTCAGGGGGCCGGACCGGGGTAAACGAGCAGTACTTC. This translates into CASSSGGRTGVNEQYF.

Here the CDR3 reads CASSHDSQSSGNTIYF. Written as DNA, the CDR3 is TGTGCCAGCAGCCATGACAGCCAATCCTCTGGAAACACCATATATTTT. The chain is built from TRBV13 and TRBJ1-3; the D gene is possibly TRBD1 (5 bases). Trimming left V 5 bases short and J 0 bases short, with 14 bases between. This CDR3 comprises 16 residues. Germline V CDR1 and CDR2: PRHDT, FYEKMQ (reference sequence).